The source of this T cell receptor beta chain is a study of blood T cell repertoires in COVID-19. The CDR3 covers 13 residues. CDR1 and CDR2 (germline): SGHTS, YDEGEE. Trimming stripped 0 bases from V and 6 bases from J, with 7 bases between. Across roughly 25 US areas, participants ranged in age from about 18 to 100 years. Two consecutive negative NP/OP PCR tests, clearance, or resolved symptoms defined Cohort 3 recovery. Only in-frame clones appear in the TCRdb table, and some are missing; sequencing was by immunoSEQ multiplex PCR. The sample has roughly 160,000 clones; approximately 82% are singletons.

The TCR comes from a man in his sixties who had recovered from COVID-19. This rearrangement joins TRBV5-8 to TRBJ1-5; D call uncertain. The sample was PBMCs or T cells enriched from blood (not recorded which). The DNA for the CDR3 is TGTGCCAGCAGCTTGGAGCGGGCTCAGCCCCAGCATTTT. As protein: CASSLERAQPQHF.